This T cell receptor (beta chain) was obtained from a study of T cells in Graves' hyperthyroidism and ophthalmopathy. Study-level points and caveats: Researchers report that a 13 V-J model separated ophthalmopathy from stable hyperthyroidism.

As concerns this clonotype: What it recognizes is unknown.

An absence of ophthalmopathy progression within 18 months meant stable Graves' hyperthyroidism. Trimming shortened V by 1 base and J by 5 bases, and 14 bases separated the two germline ends. Germline V CDR1 and CDR2: MGHRA, YSYEKL. This CDR3 spans 15 amino acids. RNA transcripts yielded amplified TCR beta CDR3 regions. In the first-round RT-PCR of the TCR CDR3, the HTBI primer set was used. TCRdb called the multiplex PCR reads again in MiXCR, with one record for every CDR3 protein. The data contain about 700,000 distinct CDR3 sequences, about 15% of them singletons. The sample consisted of blood. The TCR was taken from a woman aged 18-29 years with Graves' hyperthyroidism. The chain links TRBV4-1 to TRBJ1-1; weak D call: TRBD1 (6 bases). In nucleotides, the CDR3 is TGCGCCAGCAGCCAAGGCGGGGGGGCGCGGACTGAAGCTTTCTTT. The encoded protein is CASSQGGGARTEAFF.